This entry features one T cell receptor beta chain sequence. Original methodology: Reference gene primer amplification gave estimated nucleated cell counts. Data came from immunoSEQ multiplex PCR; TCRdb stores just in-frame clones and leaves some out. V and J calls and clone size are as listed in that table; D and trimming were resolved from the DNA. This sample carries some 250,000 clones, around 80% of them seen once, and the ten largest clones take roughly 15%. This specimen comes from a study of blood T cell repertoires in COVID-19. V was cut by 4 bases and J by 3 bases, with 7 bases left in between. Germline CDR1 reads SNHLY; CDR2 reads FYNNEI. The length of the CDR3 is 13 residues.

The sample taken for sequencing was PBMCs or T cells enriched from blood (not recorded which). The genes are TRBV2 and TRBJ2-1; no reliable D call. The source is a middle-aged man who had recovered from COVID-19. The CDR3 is CASSVNSYNEQFF. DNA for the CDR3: TGTGCCAGCAGTGTGAACAGCTACAATGAGCAGTTCTTC.